The 26 T cell receptor beta chains presented below share a single source sample, sequenced in a study of blood T cell repertoires in COVID-19. Data came from immunoSEQ multiplex PCR; TCRdb stores just in-frame clones and leaves some out. The table has 60,000 to 70,000 clones, roughly 90% seen once. The specimen was peripheral blood. Every receptor here comes from a woman aged 55-70 years with acute or convalescent COVID-19.

The chain employs TRBV3-1 (or the pseudogene TRBV3-2) and TRBJ1-2, with D possibly TRBD1 on 6 matching bases. The CDR3 runs 16 residues. Deletions cut 2 bases from V and 4 bases from J, with 17 bases between. Per the germline V gene, CDR1 is LGHDT and CDR2 is YNNKEL (reference sequence). The CDR3 bases are TGTGCCAGCAGCCAACCGGTGGGGGGGGCGGCCTATGGCTACACCTTC. It yields the protein CASSQPVGGAAYGYTF.

The chain combines TRBV7-8 with TRBJ1-2, with 9 positions matching TRBD1. In germline, CDR1 is SGHVS, CDR2 FQNEAQ. V was pared by 2 bases and J by 5 bases, with 12 bases of the junction left unmatched. This CDR3 comprises 17 residues. This CDR3 is CASSLRENRGRGYGYTF. In nucleotides, the CDR3 is TGTGCCAGCAGCTTACGGGAAAACAGGGGGCGAGGATATGGCTACACCTTC.

This chain connects TRBV4-1 to TRBJ2-3, with unresolved D. Germline-derived CDR1 and CDR2 are MGHRA and YSYEKL. The CDR3 contains 16 residues. V was clipped by 1 base and J by 4 bases, with 15 bases between them. The CDR3 here is CASSQAVGRPADTQYF. CDR3 DNA sequence: TGCGCCAGCAGCCAAGCTGTTGGGCGACCGGCAGATACGCAGTATTTT.

The chain combines TRBV19 with TRBJ1-1; D unclear. The germline V gene has CDR1 LNHDA and CDR2 SQIVND (reference sequence). Trimming pared 0 bases from V and 7 bases from J, leaving 12 bases between. The CDR3 length is 14 residues. The DNA for the CDR3 is TGTGCCAGTAGTATAGAACACCGAGGTTTTGAAGCTTTCTTT. This gives the protein CASSIEHRGFEAFF.

V usage is TRBV21-1 and J usage is TRBJ2-7; the table assigns TRBD1, which was not confirmed against the DNA. TRBV21-1 represents a pseudogene. There are 15 residues in the CDR3. CDR3 nucleotides: TGTGCCAGCAGCGATCCGGGACAGGGGGTTTACGAGCAGTACGTC. Translating gives CASSDPGQGVYEQYV.

The chain has TRBV11-2 and TRBJ2-2; D not resolved. This CDR3 comprises 14 residues. V was clipped by 1 base and J by 6 bases, with 9 bases between them. CDR1 is SGHAT and CDR2 is FQNNGV in the germline V gene. The CDR3 sequence: CASSLVPVPGELFF. In DNA, the CDR3 is TGTGCCAGCAGCTTAGTGCCGGTCCCCGGGGAGCTGTTTTTT.

The chain recombines TRBV6-6 with TRBJ2-3; D is ambiguous. The CDR3 has 13 residues. Germline V lookup: CDR1 MNHNY, CDR2 SVGAGI (reference sequence). V lost 8 bases and J 2 bases, leaving 11 bases between the germline ends. CDR3 residues: CASQEFHTDTQYF. CDR3 DNA: TGTGCCAGCCAGGAATTCCACACAGATACGCAGTATTTT.

This chain connects TRBV7-9 to TRBJ2-3; 9 bases line up with TRBD1. The junction had 3 bases not matched to a gene; V was cut back by 4 bases and J by 10 bases. The CDR3 totals 12 residues. Germline CDR1 reads SEHNR; CDR2 reads FQNEAQ (reference sequence). The CDR3 DNA is TGTGCCAGCAGCTCCCGGGACAGGGCGCAGTATTTT. This encodes CASSSRDRAQYF.

The genes are TRBV5-1 and TRBJ2-1, with D possibly matching TRBD2 (6 bases). Trimming left V 0 bases short and J 8 bases short, with 12 bases between. Per germline, CDR1 SGHRS and CDR2 YFSETQ. There are 14 residues in the CDR3. CDR3 amino acids: CASSLALAPHEQFF. Here the CDR3 DNA reads TGCGCCAGCAGCTTGGCACTAGCTCCCCATGAGCAGTTCTTC.

J is TRBJ2-7 and V is TRBV6-6; TRBD1 is a possible D gene (6 bases). Looked up from germline, CDR1 is MNHNY and CDR2 is SVGAGI (reference sequence). This CDR3 is built from 13 residues. The ends were cut back, 4 bases at V and 4 bases at J, with 11 bases in the middle. The CDR3 nucleotides are TGTGCCAGCAGTTCCCGGGACATATACGAGCAGTACGTC. It is translated as CASSSRDIYEQYV.

The V gene is TRBV6-1, the J gene TRBJ2-7, with 9 bases aligning to TRBD1. The CDR3 has 16 residues. Trimming took 2 bases from V and 4 from J; bases not matched to a gene: 9. CDR1 is MNHNS and CDR2 is SASEGT in the germline V gene. The CDR3 is CASSEPWGTGIYEQYV. In DNA, the CDR3 is TGTGCCAGCAGTGAACCGTGGGGGACAGGGATTTACGAGCAGTACGTC.

The V gene is TRBV19, the J gene TRBJ1-5, with 7 bases that match TRBD1. J was trimmed by 0 bases and V by 5 bases; bases with no gene match: 7. Germline V gene data show CDR1 as LNHDA and CDR2 as SQIVND (reference sequence). The CDR3 has 16 residues. CDR3 amino acids: CASSVRDSNSNQPQHF. The CDR3 nucleotides read TGTGCCAGTAGTGTAAGGGACAGTAATAGCAATCAGCCCCAGCATTTT.

This clone turned up a few times. This chain connects TRBV28 to TRBJ2-7, with 11 nucleotides matching TRBD2. CDR3 size: 15 residues. Germline V gene sequence: CDR1 MDHEN, CDR2 SYDVKM. V gave up 5 bases and J gave up 3 bases; unmatched junction bases: 6. Here the CDR3 reads CASSIGLAGGYEQYV. The DNA of the CDR3 is TGTGCCAGCAGTATTGGTCTAGCGGGGGGCTACGAGCAGTACGTC.

The rearrangement joins TRBV6-6 to TRBJ2-3; TRBD1 agrees at 9 bases. In germline, CDR1 is MNHNY, CDR2 SVGAGI (reference sequence). The length of the CDR3 is 14 residues. V lost 6 bases and J lost 6; bases outside the gene matches: 7. The CDR3 nucleotides read TGTGCCAGCAGAAGGACAGGGGAAGATGATACGCAGTATTTT. Its protein product is CASRRTGEDDTQYF.

The V and J genes are TRBV7-8 and TRBJ1-5, with TRBD1 matching over 7 bases. J gave up 4 bases and V 5 bases, and 14 bases lay outside the gene matches. Germline V gene sequence: CDR1 SGHVS, CDR2 FQNEAQ. The CDR3 extends over 17 amino acids. CDR3 sequence: CASSARDSSVGNQPQHF. DNA of the CDR3: TGTGCCAGCAGCGCCCGGGACAGCTCGGTGGGGAATCAGCCCCAGCATTTT.

This clone was seen only once. This sequence joins TRBV2 and TRBJ1-2; the D gene is possibly TRBD1 (5 bases). The CDR3 consists of 12 residues. Trimming shortened V by 6 bases and J by 4 bases, and 9 bases separated the two germline ends. The germline V gene encodes CDR1 SNHLY and CDR2 FYNNEI. The CDR3 loop reads CASSPDSYGYTF. The CDR3 bases are TGTGCCAGCAGCCCCGACAGCTATGGCTACACCTTC.

The gene calls are TRBV5-1 and TRBJ2-3; 8 bases are shared with TRBD2. CDR1 is SGHRS, CDR2 YFSETQ, per germline. Trimming cost V 2 bases and J 2 bases; bases outside gene matches: 4. This CDR3 contains 15 residues. In DNA form, the CDR3 reads TGCGCCAGCAGCTTACTAGCGGATCTCACAGATACGCAGTATTTT. It translates to CASSLLADLTDTQYF.

J is TRBJ2-1 and V is TRBV6-6; TRBD2 is a possible D gene (6 bases). This CDR3 region has 13 residues. The germline V gene encodes CDR1 MNHNY and CDR2 SVGAGI (reference sequence). Between the trimmed V and J ends, which lost 0 bases and 9 bases, there was a span of 9 bases. The CDR3 DNA reads TGTGCCAGCAGTTACTCGACCGGGGGTGAGCAGTTCTTC. Amino acid sequence: CASSYSTGGEQFF.

This clone appeared a single time. J is TRBJ1-5 and V is TRBV11-2; 10 bases are a match to TRBD1. There are 16 residues in the CDR3. The J segment lost 7 bases and the V segment lost 5 bases, leaving 11 bases of the junction unmatched. The germline gives CDR1 SGHAT, CDR2 FQNNGV. For the CDR3, the DNA is TGTGCCAGCAGCACACTAGACAGGGGGCGCCGACAGCCCCAGCATTTT. It is translated as CASSTLDRGRRQPQHF.

The gene calls are TRBV19 and TRBJ2-2; a weak D match, TRBD1 (5 bases). Per germline, CDR1 LNHDA and CDR2 SQIVND (reference sequence). The CDR3 length is 17 residues. The V end was cut by 5 bases, the J end by 4 bases, with 20 bases between. CDR3 sequence (DNA): TGTGCCAGTAGTCCGCAAAATCAGGGTTGGCTCACCGGGGAGCTGTTTTTT. It codes for CASSPQNQGWLTGELFF.

The chain carries TRBV7-8 and TRBJ1-5, with TRBD1 as a possible D gene (6 bases). The CDR3 has 17 amino acids. Trimming removed 4 bases from V and 1 base from J, with 17 bases in between. The V gene's germline CDR1 is SGHVS and CDR2 FQNEAQ. The CDR3 nucleotides are TGTGCCAGCAGCTCCACGGACAGTCCCCTCAGCAATCAGCCCCAGCATTTT. This encodes CASSSTDSPLSNQPQHF.

The chain has TRBV7-9 and TRBJ1-2, with unresolved D. Germline V lookup: CDR1 SEHNR, CDR2 FQNEAQ (reference sequence). The V and J ends lost 1 base and 6 bases respectively, with 18 bases between them. The CDR3 covers 16 residues. CDR3 sequence reads: CASSLEGGKTIDGYTF. The DNA for the CDR3 is TGTGCCAGCAGCTTAGAAGGAGGGAAAACGATAGATGGCTACACCTTC.

The V gene is TRBV6-5, the J gene TRBJ2-2; tentative D call: TRBD1 (6 bases). Trimming left V 6 bases short and J 6 bases short, with 11 bases between. Germline V gene lookup returns CDR1 MNHEY and CDR2 SVGAGI. This CDR3 has 13 residues. The CDR3 here is CASSRTEAGELFF. CDR3 DNA: TGTGCCAGCAGCCGGACAGAAGCCGGGGAGCTGTTTTTT.

This clone showed up just a few times. This chain connects TRBV3-1 (or the pseudogene TRBV3-2) to TRBJ1-2; 10 bases are shared with TRBD1. The V gene's germline CDR1 is LGHDT and CDR2 YNNKEL (reference sequence). Trimming at V came to 4 bases and at J to 4 bases, leaving 9 bases not matched to a gene. The CDR3 is 16 amino acids. In nucleotides, the CDR3 is TGTGCCAGCAGCCTCCAATTGACAGGGGGCTTCTATGGCTACACCTTC. Protein product: CASSLQLTGGFYGYTF.

The CDR3 DNA reads TGTGCCAGCAGTTTGGGTACGGGAGTCGGCTACACCTTC. This encodes CASSLGTGVGYTF. The chain recombines TRBV12-3 or TRBV12-4 with TRBJ1-2; no clear D gene. This CDR3 contains 13 residues. Trimming took off 3 bases at V and 8 bases at J, with 13 bases between the two ends.

The chain uses TRBV27 and TRBJ1-6, with TRBD1 as a possible D gene (5 bases). CDR1 and CDR2 (germline): MNHEY, SMNVEV (reference sequence). The CDR3 covers 16 residues. Trimming took 3 bases from V and 10 from J, leaving 19 bases between them. The CDR3 here is CASSFGVIGGYSPLHF. The CDR3 DNA follows: TGTGCCAGCAGTTTTGGCGTTATTGGGGGGTACTCACCCCTCCACTTT.